This T cell receptor (beta chain) came from a study of T cell changes during pregnancy in multiple sclerosis. Some clones are missing from TCRdb's copy, which holds only in-frame ones; the method was immunoSEQ multiplex PCR. The repertoire holds approximately 42,000 clones, with around 80% as singletons. The CDR3 sequence is 15 residues long. The germline V gene has CDR1 LNHDA and CDR2 SQIVND (reference sequence). The V and J ends lost 9 bases and 8 bases, in that order; junction bases with no gene match: 16. The sample in question was CD4+ T cells from peripheral blood mononuclear cells, obtained before pregnancy. This chain links TRBV19 with TRBJ1-2; 9 positions match TRBD1. This TCR was sampled from a female donor with multiple sclerosis, enrolled in a pregnancy study. This chain's CDR3 is CASLYIQGANLGYTF. DNA of the CDR3: TGTGCCAGCCTTTACATACAGGGGGCGAATTTGGGCTACACCTTC.